The 10 T cell receptor beta chains in this list originate from one sample, sequenced in a study of T cell clonotyping in hematopoietic cell transplantation. Time point described: recipient sample about 28 days before transplant, after cytoreduction. The protocol was immunoSEQ multiplex PCR, while the TCRdb copy is restricted to in-frame clones and leaves out a portion. Among approximately 20,000 clones listed, roughly 82% were seen once. This sample comprised peripheral blood mononuclear cells, obtained before stem cell transplant. These receptors were collected from a man between 50 and 59 years old with acute myeloid leukemia. Some clones in this sample may be carry-over from other donors' samples.

There are a few counts of this clone. The CDR3 nucleotides read TGTGCCAGCAGCTTAGGGGCAACGGGATCGGATACGCAGTATTTT. Amino acid sequence: CASSLGATGSDTQYF. V usage is TRBV11-1 and J usage is TRBJ2-3; D possibly corresponds to TRBD2 (5 bases). Looked up from germline, CDR1 is SGHAT and CDR2 is FQDESV (reference sequence). Trimming cost V 1 base and J 6 bases, with 14 bases left between them. This CDR3 is 15 amino acids long.

This clone was seen only once. This chain joins TRBV28 and TRBJ1-5; maybe TRBD1 (5 bases). CDR3 length: 17 residues. V was trimmed by 4 bases and J by 0 bases, leaving 16 bases between them. The germline CDR1 and CDR2 sequences are MDHEN and SYDVKM. Here the CDR3 DNA reads TGTGCCAGCAGTTCCCCGGTAGGGGACTTTAGCAATCAGCCCCAGCATTTT. Encoded protein: CASSSPVGDFSNQPQHF.

V gene TRBV4-3 combines with J gene TRBJ1-1; no reliable D call. V lost 3 bases and J 1 base, leaving 12 bases between the germline ends. Per the germline V gene, CDR1 is LGHNA and CDR2 is YSLEER. The CDR3 is 15 residues long. CDR3 sequence reads: CASSHALTPNTEAFF. For the CDR3, the DNA is TGCGCCAGCAGCCACGCCCTTACACCGAACACTGAAGCTTTCTTT.

The chain has TRBV7-6 and TRBJ1-1; D is possibly TRBD1 (5 bases). V lost 5 bases and J lost 0, with 25 bases in between. Germline-derived CDR1 and CDR2 are SGHVS and FNYEAQ. This CDR3 is 19 amino acids long. CDR3 DNA sequence: TGTGCCAGCAGCACCGATCCCCACGGGGCAGGTTCCATGAACACTGAAGCTTTCTTT. Translated, it gives CASSTDPHGAGSMNTEAFF.

V is TRBV29-1 and J is TRBJ1-2; possible D gene TRBD1, 6 bases. The CDR3 runs 12 residues. The germline CDR1 and CDR2 sequences are SQVTM and ANQGSEA. V was cut by 7 bases and J by 5 bases, with 14 bases left in between. The CDR3 bases are TGCAGCGCCGTACAGGGAGGTTATGGCTACACCTTC. This codes for CSAVQGGYGYTF.

The rearrangement joins TRBV15 to TRBJ1-1, with D unclear. CDR3 length: 13 amino acids. V lost 0 bases to trimming and J lost 2 bases, with 4 bases between them. The germline gives CDR1 LNHNV, CDR2 YYDKDF (reference sequence). CDR3 in amino acids: CATSREHNTEAFF. CDR3 coding DNA: TGTGCCACCAGCAGAGAACACAACACTGAAGCTTTCTTT.

V and J are TRBV19 and TRBJ1-5, with D possibly TRBD1 on 5 matching bases. Per the germline V gene, CDR1 is LNHDA and CDR2 is SQIVND (reference sequence). The CDR3 spans 16 residues. Trimming left V 3 bases short and J 2 bases short, with 14 bases between. For the CDR3, the DNA is TGTGCCAGTAGTATCGGTGGAGGGACGGGCAATCAGCCCCAGCATTTT. This gives the protein CASSIGGGTGNQPQHF.

The chain is built from TRBV2 and TRBJ1-4, with unresolved D. The CDR3 runs 15 residues. Germline V CDR1 and CDR2: SNHLY, FYNNEI. The V and J ends lost 6 bases and 2 bases respectively, with 13 bases between them. The CDR3 nucleotides read TGTGCCAGCAGACGCAACCTCCGCACTAATGAAAAACTGTTTTTT. It translates to CASRRNLRTNEKLFF.

This chain uses TRBV5-5 with TRBJ2-7; D tentatively reads TRBD1 or TRBD2 (5 bases each). CDR1 is SGHKS and CDR2 is YYEKEE in the germline V gene (reference sequence). The V and J ends lost 4 bases and 2 bases respectively, with 16 bases between them. The CDR3 contains 15 residues. The CDR3 nucleotides read TGTGCCAGCAGCAGCCGGGACGGATTTCCCTACGAGCAGTACTTC. Translated, it gives CASSSRDGFPYEQYF.

The chain carries TRBV27 and TRBJ2-5; 8 bases match TRBD1. Germline lookup yields CDR1 MNHEY and CDR2 SMNVEV (reference sequence). This CDR3 has 14 residues. The junction had 5 bases not matched to a gene; V was cut back by 4 bases and J by 4 bases. The CDR3 sequence is CASSSQGVRETQYF. The CDR3 nucleotides are TGTGCCAGCAGTTCACAGGGGGTGCGAGAGACCCAGTACTTC.